A single sample gave rise to the 19 T cell receptor beta chains below, sequenced in a study of cytomegalovirus exposure and HLA in healthy donors (dated by TCRdb to about 2017). Library construction relied on the immunoSEQ multiplex PCR assay. For the multiplex PCR, a mixture combining 60 forward primers for TCR Vbeta segments and 13 reverse primers for TCR Jbeta segments was used. The table was pulled from immuneACCESS by TCRdb, which kept in-frame rearrangements only. Such tables lose some clones; where checked, under half of the loss comes from unresolved V genes, and the rest has no known cause. The sample data list about 76,000 clones, and 72% of these were observed just once. The ten largest clones take up 4.9% of the sample. The sequencing sample was made of PBMCs. These receptors were collected from a man aged 55 to 70 in good health and CMV-seropositive.

The rearrangement links TRBV19 to TRBJ2-5, with TRBD1 as a possible D gene (6 bases). TRBJ2-7 explains the end of the DNA better; the J call may be wrong. The CDR3 sequence is 14 residues long. Germline V gene sequence: CDR1 LNHDA, CDR2 SQIVND (reference sequence). The CDR3: CASSIEQGVYEQYF. The DNA of the CDR3 is TGTGCCAGTAGTATAGAACAGGGAGTCTACGAGCAGTACTTC.

CDR3 coding DNA: TGTGCCAGCTCACCTAGAGGCGTTACTAATGAAAAACTGTTTTTT. Amino acid sequence: CASSPRGVTNEKLFF. This chain connects TRBV18 to TRBJ1-4; D gene unclear. Germline lookup yields CDR1 KGHSH and CDR2 LQKENI. The V and J ends lost 3 bases and 2 bases respectively, with 10 bases between them. This CDR3 region has 15 residues.

This clone was detected only a few times. The CDR3 is CASSLYGTGGNSPLHF. The CDR3 nucleotides are TGTGCCAGCAGTTTATATGGGACAGGCGGAAATTCACCCCTCCACTTT. The rearrangement joins TRBV27 to TRBJ1-6; 8 positions match TRBD1. From germline, CDR1 is MNHEY and CDR2 SMNVEV (reference sequence). The junction had 6 bases not matched to a gene; V was cut back by 1 base and J by 7 bases. There are 16 residues in the CDR3.

The gene calls are TRBV5-6 and TRBJ1-2; 9 bases align to TRBD1. V shed 6 bases, J shed 8 bases, and the junction held 8 bases outside the gene matches. CDR1 and CDR2 from the germline V gene are SGHDT and YYEEEE. This CDR3 is 13 amino acids long. CDR3 in amino acids: CASTLGQGWGYTF. The CDR3, as DNA: TGTGCCAGCACCCTGGGACAGGGTTGGGGCTACACCTTC.

This clone was observed once. The chain carries TRBV4-3 and TRBJ1-2; a possible D gene is TRBD1 (6 bases). The V gene's germline CDR1 is LGHNA and CDR2 YSLEER. The CDR3 is made up of 16 amino acids. V shed 0 bases and J shed 4 bases, with 15 bases lying between them. The chain's CDR3 is CASSQDDRSLSYGYTF. CDR3 sequence (DNA): TGCGCCAGCAGCCAAGATGACAGGTCGCTCTCCTATGGCTACACCTTC.

CDR3 amino acids: CASRSRAGDNYGYTF. The CDR3 DNA reads TGTGCCAGTAGGAGCAGGGCAGGGGATAACTATGGCTACACCTTC. The rearrangement joins TRBV6-6 to TRBJ1-2, with D perhaps matching TRBD1 (6 bases). V was pared by 9 bases and J by 1 base, with 18 bases between. This CDR3 region has 15 residues. Looked up from germline, CDR1 is MNHNY and CDR2 is SVGAGI (reference sequence).

This chain joins TRBV10-1 and TRBJ1-6, with 7 positions matching TRBD1. Per germline, CDR1 WNHNN and CDR2 SYGVQD (reference sequence). J was trimmed by 7 bases and V by 8 bases; bases with no gene match: 5. CDR3 size: 13 residues. The CDR3 protein is CASSTGNNSPLHF. The CDR3 coding sequence is TGCGCCAGCTCGACAGGGAACAATTCACCCCTCCACTTT.

J is TRBJ1-5 and V is TRBV19; D gene uncertain. Germline V gene sequence: CDR1 LNHDA, CDR2 SQIVND (reference sequence). The ends were cut back, 6 bases at V and 5 bases at J, with 20 bases in the middle. The CDR3 spans 16 residues. CDR3 bases: TGTGCCAGTAGACTTATCGGGGAGGGTCCCCATCAGCCCCAGCATTTT. Protein product: CASRLIGEGPHQPQHF.

This clone was detected only a few times. This sequence joins TRBV6-5 and TRBJ2-7; tentatively, D is TRBD2 (6 bases). V lost 0 bases and J lost 0, with 6 bases in between. This CDR3 is 14 amino acids long. From germline, CDR1 is MNHEY and CDR2 SVGAGI. CDR3 region: CASSYSGGSYEQYF. In DNA form, the CDR3 reads TGTGCCAGCAGTTACTCCGGGGGCTCCTACGAGCAGTACTTC.

This chain links TRBV29-1 with TRBJ2-5; 11 bases are a match to TRBD1. Germline CDR1 is SQVTM and CDR2 is ANQGSEA. This CDR3 is built from 14 residues. V was clipped by 8 bases and J by 4 bases; unmatched bases: 9. The CDR3 sequence is CSLDGTGGGETQYF. CDR3 nucleotides: TGCAGCTTAGATGGGACAGGGGGTGGAGAGACCCAGTACTTC.

The genes are TRBV19 and TRBJ2-1, with 7 positions matching TRBD2. The CDR3 is made up of 14 amino acids. Germline-derived CDR1 and CDR2 are LNHDA and SQIVND (reference sequence). The J segment lost 3 bases and the V segment lost 7 bases, leaving 6 bases of the junction unmatched. This CDR3 reads CASIGTNFYNEQFF. Here the CDR3 DNA reads TGTGCCAGTATCGGGACTAACTTCTACAATGAGCAGTTCTTC.

The genes are TRBV29-1 and TRBJ2-1, with 8 bases aligning to TRBD2. With V trimmed by 0 bases and J by 8 bases, 12 bases remained unmatched. Germline V gene lookup returns CDR1 SQVTM and CDR2 ANQGSEA. CDR3 length equals 16 residues. CDR3 DNA sequence: TGCAGCGTTGAAGATGGCCTTCGCGGGAGGTTCTATGAGCAGTTCTTC. Amino acid sequence: CSVEDGLRGRFYEQFF.

This clone was counted between two and nine times. The genes are TRBV9 and TRBJ1-1, with a weak D call TRBD1 (6 bases). With 3 bases removed from V and 1 base from J, the gap between germline ends came to 16 bases. Germline V CDR1 and CDR2: SGDLS, YYNGEE. CDR3 size: 16 residues. DNA of the CDR3: TGTGCCAGCAGCGCAGTGGGGGGGGCATGGAACACTGAAGCTTTCTTT. This gives the protein CASSAVGGAWNTEAFF.

This chain connects TRBV9 to TRBJ2-1; 12 bases fit TRBD2. The CDR3 is made up of 15 amino acids. The V gene's germline CDR1 is SGDLS and CDR2 YYNGEE. Unmatched junction bases numbered 4, after V lost 3 bases and J lost 6 bases. The CDR3 sequence is CASSASGGASNEQFF. DNA for the CDR3: TGTGCCAGCAGCGCTAGCGGGGGGGCATCCAATGAGCAGTTCTTC.

The CDR3 region is CASSLEGMRGNQPQHF. CDR3 DNA: TGCGCCAGCAGCTTGGAGGGCATGAGGGGCAATCAGCCCCAGCATTTT. J is TRBJ1-5 and V is TRBV5-1, with D hard to call. The CDR3 runs to 16 residues. Trimming removed 0 bases from V and 2 bases from J, with 12 bases in between. CDR1 is SGHRS and CDR2 is YFSETQ in the germline V gene. Drawing the rest from reference TRBV5-1 and TRBJ1-5, the complete variable domain is KAGVTQTPRYLIKTRGQQVTLSCSPISGHRSVSWYQQTPGQGLQFLFEYFSETQRNKGNFPGRFSGRQFSNSRSEMNVSTLELGDSALYLCASSLEGMRGNQPQHFGDGTRLSIL.

This chain joins TRBV5-1 and TRBJ2-2; possibly TRBD2 for D (5 bases). Between the trimmed V and J ends, which lost 5 bases and 6 bases, there was a span of 8 bases. There are 12 residues in the CDR3. Germline V gives CDR1 SGHRS, CDR2 YFSETQ. As DNA, the CDR3 is TGCGCCAGCAGACGGACTTCCGGGGAGCTGTTTTTT. It specifies CASRRTSGELFF.

The chain joins TRBV4-3 to TRBJ2-1; 8 nucleotides line up with TRBD1. CDR3 length: 17 amino acids. The V gene end was trimmed by 0 bases and the J gene end by 5 bases; junction bases not matched to a gene: 9. Germline lookup yields CDR1 LGHNA and CDR2 YSLEER. CDR3 sequence: CASSQDRNRGVDNEQFF. The CDR3 DNA reads as TGCGCCAGCAGCCAAGATCGGAACAGGGGGGTCGACAATGAGCAGTTCTTC.

This rearrangement joins TRBV11-3 to TRBJ2-1; 15 bases match TRBD2. Germline loops: CDR1 SGHNT, CDR2 YENEEA. The J segment lost 4 bases and the V segment lost 0 bases, leaving 1 base of the junction unmatched. The CDR3 contains 17 residues. CDR3 in DNA: TGTGCCAGCAGCTTAGATGGGACTAGCGGGGGGTACAATGAGCAGTTCTTC. Protein: CASSLDGTSGGYNEQFF.

This sequence joins TRBV7-6 and TRBJ2-7; D is perhaps TRBD2 (6 bases). This CDR3 is 13 amino acids long. Trimming removed 2 bases from V and 6 bases from J, with 11 bases in between. Germline V gene data show CDR1 as SGHVS and CDR2 as FNYEAQ. The CDR3 bases are TGTGCCAGCAGCTTAACTAGCTATAGCGAGCAGTACTTC. Protein product: CASSLTSYSEQYF. Looking up the rest from reference TRBV7-6 and TRBJ2-7 gives the full variable domain: GAGVSQSPRYKVTKRGQDVALRCDPISGHVSLYWYRQALGQGPEFLTYFNYEAQQDKSGLPNDRFSAERPEGSISTLTIQRTEQRDSAMYRCASSLTSYSEQYFGPGTRLTVT.